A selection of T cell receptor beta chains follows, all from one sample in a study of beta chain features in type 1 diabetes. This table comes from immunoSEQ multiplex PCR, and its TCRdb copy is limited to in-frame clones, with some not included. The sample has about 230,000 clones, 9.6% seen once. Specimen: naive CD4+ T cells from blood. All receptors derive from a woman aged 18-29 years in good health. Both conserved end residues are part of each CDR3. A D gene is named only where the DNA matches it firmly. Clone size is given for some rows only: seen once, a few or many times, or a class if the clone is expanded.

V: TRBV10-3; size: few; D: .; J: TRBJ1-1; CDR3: CASKEENKLEAFF; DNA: TGTGCCTCGAAGGAGGAGAACAAACTTGAAGCTTTCTTT
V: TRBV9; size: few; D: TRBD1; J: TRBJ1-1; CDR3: CASSITGGTEAFF; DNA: TGTGCCAGCAGCATTACAGGGGGCACTGAAGCTTTCTTT
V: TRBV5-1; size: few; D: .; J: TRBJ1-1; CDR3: CASSLSPEYTEAFF; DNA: TGCGCCAGCAGCTTGAGTCCGGAGTACACTGAAGCTTTCTTT
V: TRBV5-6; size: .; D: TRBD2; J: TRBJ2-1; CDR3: CASSNGTSERSYNEQFF; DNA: TGTGCCAGCAGCAACGGGACTAGCGAGCGTTCCTACAATGAGCAGTTCTTC
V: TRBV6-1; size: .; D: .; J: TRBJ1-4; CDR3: CASSVAMVNEKLFF; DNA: TGTGCCAGCAGTGTGGCAATGGTTAATGAAAAACTGTTTTTT
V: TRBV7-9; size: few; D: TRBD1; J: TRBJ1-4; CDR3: CASSLWTGGPNEKLFF; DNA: TGTGCCAGCAGTCTTTGGACAGGCGGGCCTAATGAAAAACTGTTTTTT
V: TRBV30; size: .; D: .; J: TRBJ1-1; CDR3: CAWSITVNTEAFF; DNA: TGTGCCTGGAGTATCACGGTGAACACTGAAGCTTTCTTT
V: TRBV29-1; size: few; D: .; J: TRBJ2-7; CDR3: CSVSGSYEQYF; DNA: TGCAGCGTTTCGGGGTCGTACGAGCAGTACTTC
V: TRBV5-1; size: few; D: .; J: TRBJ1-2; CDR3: CASSFQDNYGYTF; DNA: TGCGCCAGCAGCTTCCAGGATAACTATGGCTACACCTTC
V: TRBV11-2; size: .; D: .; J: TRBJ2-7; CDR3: CASSFPTGTSSYEQYF; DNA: TGTGCCAGCAGCTTTCCCACCGGGACTTCGTCCTACGAGCAGTACTTC
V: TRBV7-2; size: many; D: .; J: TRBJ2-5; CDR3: CASSAIRETQYF; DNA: TGTGCCAGCAGCGCGATTAGAGAGACCCAGTACTTC
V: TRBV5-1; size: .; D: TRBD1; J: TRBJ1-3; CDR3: CASSFTGVNSGNTIYF; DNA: TGCGCCAGCAGCTTCACAGGGGTCAACTCTGGAAACACCATATATTTT
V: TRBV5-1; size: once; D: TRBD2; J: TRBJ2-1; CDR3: CASSPGLAESGEQFF; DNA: TGCGCCAGCAGCCCCGGACTAGCGGAATCGGGTGAGCAGTTCTTC